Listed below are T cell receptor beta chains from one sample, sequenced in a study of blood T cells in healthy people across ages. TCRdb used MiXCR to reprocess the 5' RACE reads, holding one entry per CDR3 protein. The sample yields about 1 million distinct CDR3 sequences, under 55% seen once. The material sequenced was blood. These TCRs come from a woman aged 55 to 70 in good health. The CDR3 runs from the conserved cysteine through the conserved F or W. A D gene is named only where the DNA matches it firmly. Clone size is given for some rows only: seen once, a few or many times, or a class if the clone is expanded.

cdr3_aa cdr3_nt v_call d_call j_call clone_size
CASSLLLNEKLFF TGTGCCAGCAGCTTGTTGCTTAATGAAAAACTGTTTTTT TRBV5-5 - TRBJ1-4 -
CASSWALGDPNGYTF TGTGCCAGCAGTTGGGCGCTGGGGGACCCCAATGGCTACACCTTC TRBV27 - TRBJ1-2 -
CASSYSTGTEQFF TGTGCCAGCAGTTACTCGACAGGGACCGAGCAGTTCTTC TRBV6-5 TRBD1 TRBJ2-1 -
CASRRTAAYNEQFF TGTGCCAGCAGGCGGACAGCCGCCTACAATGAGCAGTTCTTC TRBV12-3/TRBV12-4 - TRBJ2-1 -
CASGGTTNYGYTF TGTGCCAGCGGGGGCACCACTAACTATGGCTACACCTTC TRBV3-1 - TRBJ1-2 -
CSVGGGLAGGVRGYEQYF TGCAGCGTTGGAGGGGGACTAGCGGGAGGGGTTCGTGGCTACGAGCAGTACTTC TRBV29-1 TRBD2 TRBJ2-7 few
CASIPFGFGQYF TGTGCCAGCATTCCCTTCGGCTTTGGGCAGTACTTC TRBV6-4 - TRBJ2-7 -
CASSFPPATVGTDTQYF TGTGCCAGCAGCTTCCCACCTGCAACCGTTGGCACAGATACGCAGTATTTT TRBV11-2 - TRBJ2-3 -
CASSLGPSGFNNEQFF TGTGCCAGCAGCTTAGGTCCTAGCGGGTTTAACAATGAGCAGTTCTTC TRBV7-3 TRBD2 TRBJ2-1 few
CASSPELSAYEQYF TGTGCCAGCAGCCCTGAACTCTCCGCCTACGAGCAGTACTTC TRBV5-5 - TRBJ2-7 -
CASSLWGAGGRDEQYF TGTGCCAGCAGCTTATGGGGAGCGGGAGGGCGCGACGAGCAGTACTTC TRBV7-2 TRBD2 TRBJ2-7 -
CASIRTNHNEQFF TGTGCCAGCATCAGAACAAACCACAATGAGCAGTTCTTC TRBV28 - TRBJ2-1 -
CASSHQATQETQYF TGTGCCAGCAGCCACCAGGCTACCCAAGAGACCCAGTACTTC TRBV3-1 - TRBJ2-5 -
CASSFAAGVTDTQYF TGCGCCAGCAGCTTCGCAGCGGGAGTAACAGATACGCAGTATTTT TRBV5-1 TRBD2 TRBJ2-3 many